The 9 T cell receptor beta chains below were found in one sample sequenced in a study of control samples from healthy donors and cancer patients. Assay used: immunoSEQ multiplex PCR; TCRdb lists only in-frame clones, some missing. The table has fewer than 85,000 clones, roughly 92% seen once; the top ten hold 5% to 6.5%. The sequencing sample was made of blood. The receptors were gathered from a woman aged 55 to 70 in good health.

CDR3 in amino acids: CASSELAGANSPLHF. The CDR3 DNA is TGTGCCAGCAGTGAATTGGCAGGGGCCAATTCACCCCTCCACTTT. The chain uses TRBV6-1 and TRBJ1-6, with D perhaps matching TRBD1 (6 bases). The V gene's germline CDR1 is MNHNS and CDR2 SASEGT. Trimming took 2 bases from V and 7 from J, leaving 12 bases between them. The CDR3 covers 15 residues.

The rearrangement joins TRBV7-9 to TRBJ2-4; D tentatively fits TRBD1 or TRBD2 (5 bases each). This CDR3 contains 17 residues. Germline loops: CDR1 SEHNR, CDR2 FQNEAQ (reference sequence). V lost 5 bases, J lost 0 bases, and 17 bases lay in between. CDR3 in amino acids: CASSPRPGTLAKNIQYF. The CDR3 nucleotides are TGTGCCAGCAGCCCCCGGCCAGGGACCCTAGCCAAAAACATTCAGTACTTC.

This clone was counted once. This rearrangement joins TRBV5-1 to TRBJ1-3, with TRBD1 identical over 7 bases. Germline lookup yields CDR1 SGHRS and CDR2 YFSETQ. The CDR3 consists of 14 residues. V lost 4 bases to trimming and J lost 2 bases; unmatched junction nucleotides: 3. The CDR3 DNA reads as TGCGCCAGCAGCGATACAGGGGCTGGAAACACCATATATTTT. It translates to CASSDTGAGNTIYF. Using reference TRBV5-1 and TRBJ1-3 for the parts outside the CDR3, the full variable domain is KAGVTQTPRYLIKTRGQQVTLSCSPISGHRSVSWYQQTPGQGLQFLFEYFSETQRNKGNFPGRFSGRQFSNSRSEMNVSTLELGDSALYLCASSDTGAGNTIYFGEGSWLTVV.

This sequence joins TRBV9 and TRBJ1-1; D ambiguous. Trimming took off 0 bases at V and 3 bases at J, with 12 bases between the two ends. CDR1 and CDR2 (germline): SGDLS, YYNGEE. This CDR3 spans 15 amino acids. CDR3 sequence: CASSVGSGSYTEAFF. Written as DNA, the CDR3 is TGTGCCAGCAGCGTAGGATCAGGATCGTACACTGAAGCTTTCTTT.

About this clone: One junction end does not reproduce the germline sequence, and a read error may be involved. The V and J genes are TRBV6-5 and TRBJ1-1; D is unresolved. The CDR3 covers 11 residues. The germline V gene has CDR1 MNHEY and CDR2 SVGAGI. The chain's CDR3 is CASRRNSEAFF. The CDR3 DNA sequence: TGTGCCAGCAGGAGGAACTCTGAAGCTTTCTTT.

The chain is built from TRBV5-1 and TRBJ2-7; 8 nucleotides line up with TRBD2. J gave up 7 bases and V 2 bases, and 8 bases lay outside the gene matches. This CDR3 region has 14 residues. Germline-derived CDR1 and CDR2 are SGHRS and YFSETQ. The CDR3 loop is CASSFKSSGGEQYF. The CDR3 DNA reads as TGCGCCAGCAGCTTTAAATCGTCGGGAGGGGAGCAGTACTTC.

The chain employs TRBV27 and TRBJ1-2; TRBD1 is a possible D gene (5 bases). The ends were cut back, 8 bases at V and 2 bases at J, with 9 bases in the middle. The CDR3 consists of 12 residues. Germline V gives CDR1 MNHEY, CDR2 SMNVEV (reference sequence). DNA for the CDR3: TGTGCCAGCGGGGGAGGGAACTATGGCTACACCTTC. Its protein product is CASGGGNYGYTF.

The J gene is TRBJ2-1, the V gene TRBV6-6; D uncertain. The CDR3 loop spans 13 amino acids. Germline V gene lookup returns CDR1 MNHNY and CDR2 SVGAGI (reference sequence). The V end was cut by 7 bases, the J end by 9 bases, with 16 bases between. The CDR3 nucleotides read TGTGCCAGCACGCCCGGGTCAGTTGGTGAGCAGTTCTTC. The encoded protein is CASTPGSVGEQFF.

This chain connects TRBV29-1 to TRBJ1-1, with D maybe TRBD1 (5 bases). The CDR3 has 15 amino acids. V was clipped by 3 bases and J by 0 bases, with 14 bases between them. The germline CDR1 and CDR2 sequences are SQVTM and ANQGSEA. The CDR3 loop reads CSVDGAGGLNTEAFF. The CDR3 DNA sequence: TGCAGCGTTGACGGGGCAGGAGGATTGAACACTGAAGCTTTCTTT.